What follows are 10 T cell receptor beta chains derived from one specimen sequenced in a study of T cells in Graves' hyperthyroidism and ophthalmopathy (dated by TCRdb to 2018 to 2020). The library was generated by multiplex PCR. These reads were obtained on an Illumina HiSeq 2000. The TCR beta CDR3 regions were amplified from RNA transcripts. The first round of RT-PCR for the TCR CDR3 was performed with the HTBI primer set and the Qiagen OneStep RT-PCR kit. TCRdb trimmed public reads at Q25 via fastp, called clones via MiXCR and kept in-frame beta chains. Rows merge per CDR3 protein into single entries with the most common DNA and genes. The table for this sample lists a few hundred thousand distinct CDR3 sequences; roughly an eighth of them were counted only once. The ten largest account for roughly 4.8% of the sample. What was sequenced was blood. These receptor sequences come from a woman aged 18-29 years with Graves' hyperthyroidism.

This clonotype has just a few counts. The chain recombines TRBV15 with TRBJ1-3; TRBD1 might be the D (5 bases). The V and J ends lost 7 bases and 0 bases respectively, with 13 bases between them. Looked up from germline, CDR1 is LNHNV and CDR2 is YYDKDF (reference sequence). The CDR3 length is 15 residues. CDR3 in amino acids: CATTKRGDSGNTIYF. The CDR3 DNA sequence: TGTGCCACCACTAAAAGGGGAGACTCTGGAAACACCATATATTTT.

Details on this clonotype: A read error may be the cause here, since a much bigger clone is one base away. V gene TRBV3-1 combines with J gene TRBJ2-1, with D unresolved. CDR1 and CDR2 from the germline V gene are LGHDT and YNNKEL (reference sequence). The length of the CDR3 is 13 residues. As DNA, the CDR3 is TGTGTCAGCAGCTCTCCGACTGGCAATGAGCAGTTCTTC. This translates into CVSSSPTGNEQFF.

This clonotype was observed many times. The CDR3 DNA follows: TGTGCCAGCAGCTTGGCCGGACGAGCTGAAGCTTTCTTT. Translation gives CASSLAGRAEAFF. The J gene is TRBJ1-1, the V gene TRBV5-6; D uncertain. CDR3 size: 13 residues. V was cut by 0 bases and J by 6 bases, with 9 bases left in between. Per germline, CDR1 SGHDT and CDR2 YYEEEE.

The chain is built from TRBV5-1 and TRBJ2-7, with 11 bases matching TRBD1. The CDR3 consists of 16 residues. With V trimmed by 4 bases and J by 1 base, 7 bases remained unmatched. Germline CDR1 reads SGHRS; CDR2 reads YFSETQ. The CDR3 sequence is CASSPRTGGISYEQYF. As DNA, the CDR3 is TGCGCCAGCAGCCCCAGGACAGGGGGCATATCCTACGAGCAGTACTTC.

This clonotype appeared a few times. The rearrangement uses TRBV20-1 and TRBJ2-7; D is possibly TRBD1 or TRBD2 (5 bases each). Trimming took off 0 bases at V and 2 bases at J, with 14 bases between the two ends. Germline-derived CDR1 and CDR2 are DFQATT and SNEGSKA (reference sequence). The CDR3 consists of 15 residues. Here the CDR3 reads CSARDGASRTYEQYF. The CDR3 region has the DNA TGCAGTGCTAGAGATGGGGCTAGCCGTACCTACGAGCAGTACTTC.

Worth noting for this clonotype: An end of the junction differs from the germline gene, which may be a read error. The rearrangement uses TRBV28 and TRBJ1-1; the D is unclear. There are 13 residues in the CDR3. Germline assignment: CDR1 MDHEN and CDR2 SYDVKM. The CDR3, as DNA: TGTGCCGGCAGGCCCGATTGGCAGACTGAAGCTTTCTTT. This gives the protein CAGRPDWQTEAFF.

This clonotype was seen many times. The rearrangement joins TRBV28 to TRBJ2-5; 8 nucleotides line up with TRBD1. This CDR3 contains 14 residues. CDR1 and CDR2 (germline): MDHEN, SYDVKM. J lost 2 bases, V lost 8 bases, and 7 bases had no gene match. DNA of the CDR3: TGTGCCAGCCTAACAGGGGGAGGTCAAGAGACCCAGTACTTC. Translation gives CASLTGGGQETQYF.

At least ten counts were recorded for this clonotype. The chain uses TRBV11-1 and TRBJ2-7; D is possibly TRBD2 (5 bases). Trimming stripped 4 bases from V and 3 bases from J, with 7 bases between. The CDR3 length is 12 residues. Germline V gene data show CDR1 as SGHAT and CDR2 as FQDESV (reference sequence). DNA for the CDR3: TGTGCCAGCAGCTCAGAGGGCTACGAGCAGTACTTC. Encoded protein: CASSSEGYEQYF.

This clonotype was seen many times. The gene calls are TRBV27 and TRBJ2-5; a possible D gene is TRBD2 (5 bases). The CDR3 length is 16 residues. Trimming took 0 bases from V and 5 from J, leaving 16 bases between them. CDR1 and CDR2 from the germline V gene are MNHEY and SMNVEV (reference sequence). CDR3 in amino acids: CASSLSSGALGETQYF. Written as DNA, the CDR3 is TGTGCCAGCAGTTTATCCAGCGGAGCCCTGGGGGAGACCCAGTACTTC.

As for this clonotype: One end of the junction is discordant with germline, which a read error may explain. The V and J genes are TRBV12-3 or TRBV12-4 and TRBJ1-2; 7 positions agree with TRBD1. The CDR3 runs to 14 residues. Written as DNA, the CDR3 is TGTGCCAGCACCTGGACAGGCAGGATCTATGACTACACCTTC. Translated, it gives CASTWTGRIYDYTF.